The T cell receptor (beta chain) under discussion was sequenced for a study of T cells in Graves' hyperthyroidism and ophthalmopathy. This clonotype was picked up many times. Uncontrolled infection, other autoimmune disease, pregnancy or lactation barred patients from enrollment. Diagnoses were made from clinical symptoms, serum measures (thyroxine and TRAb), thyroid ultrasound and orbital computed tomography. It was RNA transcripts that yielded the amplified TCR beta CDR3 regions. HTBI primers were employed in a first-round RT-PCR of the TCR CDR3. In TCRdb, the multiplex PCR reads were re-called with MiXCR into one record per CDR3 protein. The sample includes about 610,000 distinct CDR3 sequences, roughly 14% seen only once; the top ten take 4.3%. Trimming removed 1 base from V and 4 bases from J, with 11 bases in between. This CDR3 region has 14 residues. CDR1 and CDR2 (germline): LNHDA, SQIVND (reference sequence).

The rearrangement joins TRBV19 to TRBJ2-7; D may be TRBD1 (6 bases). The sample taken for sequencing was blood. This sequence was found in a middle-aged woman with Graves' ophthalmopathy. CDR3 DNA: TGTGCCAGTAGTATAGTCGGCAGGGGTTACGAGCAGTACTTC. Translating gives CASSIVGRGYEQYF.